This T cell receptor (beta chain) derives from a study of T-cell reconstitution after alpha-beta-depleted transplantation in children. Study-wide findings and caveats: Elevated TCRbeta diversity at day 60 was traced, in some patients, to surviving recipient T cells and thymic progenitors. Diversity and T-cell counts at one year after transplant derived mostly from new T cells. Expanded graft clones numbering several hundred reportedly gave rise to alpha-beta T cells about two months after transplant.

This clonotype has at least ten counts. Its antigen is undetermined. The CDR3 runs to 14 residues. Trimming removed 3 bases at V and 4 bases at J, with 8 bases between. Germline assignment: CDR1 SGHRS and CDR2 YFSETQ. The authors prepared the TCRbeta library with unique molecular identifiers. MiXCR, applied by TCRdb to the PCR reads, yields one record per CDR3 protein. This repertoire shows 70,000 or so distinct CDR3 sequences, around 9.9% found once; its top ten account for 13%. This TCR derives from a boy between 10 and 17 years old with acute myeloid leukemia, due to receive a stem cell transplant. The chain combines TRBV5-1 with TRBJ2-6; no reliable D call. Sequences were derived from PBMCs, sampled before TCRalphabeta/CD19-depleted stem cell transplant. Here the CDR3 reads CASSWVMGANVLTF. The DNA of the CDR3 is TGCGCCAGCAGCTGGGTAATGGGGGCCAACGTCCTGACTTTC. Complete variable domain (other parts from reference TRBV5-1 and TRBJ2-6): KAGVTQTPRYLIKTRGQQVTLSCSPISGHRSVSWYQQTPGQGLQFLFEYFSETQRNKGNFPGRFSGRQFSNSRSEMNVSTLELGDSALYLCASSWVMGANVLTFGAGSRLTVL.